This T cell receptor (beta chain) was sequenced during a study of T cell changes during pregnancy in multiple sclerosis. V trimming: 6 bases; J trimming: 6 bases; junction bases outside the gene matches: 9. Germline assignment: CDR1 MNHNS and CDR2 SASEGT. The CDR3 is 14 residues long. The table came from immunoSEQ multiplex PCR; TCRdb's copy has only in-frame clones and leaves some out. The sample has around 88,000 clones; roughly nine tenths are singletons. This chain links TRBV6-1 with TRBJ2-7; 9 nucleotides line up with TRBD1. The sequence derives from a female donor with multiple sclerosis, enrolled in a pregnancy study. The source was peripheral blood, collected in the first trimester of pregnancy. The CDR3 is CASRAGTGFGEQYF. CDR3 sequence (DNA): TGTGCCAGCAGGGCCGGGACAGGGTTCGGCGAGCAGTACTTC.